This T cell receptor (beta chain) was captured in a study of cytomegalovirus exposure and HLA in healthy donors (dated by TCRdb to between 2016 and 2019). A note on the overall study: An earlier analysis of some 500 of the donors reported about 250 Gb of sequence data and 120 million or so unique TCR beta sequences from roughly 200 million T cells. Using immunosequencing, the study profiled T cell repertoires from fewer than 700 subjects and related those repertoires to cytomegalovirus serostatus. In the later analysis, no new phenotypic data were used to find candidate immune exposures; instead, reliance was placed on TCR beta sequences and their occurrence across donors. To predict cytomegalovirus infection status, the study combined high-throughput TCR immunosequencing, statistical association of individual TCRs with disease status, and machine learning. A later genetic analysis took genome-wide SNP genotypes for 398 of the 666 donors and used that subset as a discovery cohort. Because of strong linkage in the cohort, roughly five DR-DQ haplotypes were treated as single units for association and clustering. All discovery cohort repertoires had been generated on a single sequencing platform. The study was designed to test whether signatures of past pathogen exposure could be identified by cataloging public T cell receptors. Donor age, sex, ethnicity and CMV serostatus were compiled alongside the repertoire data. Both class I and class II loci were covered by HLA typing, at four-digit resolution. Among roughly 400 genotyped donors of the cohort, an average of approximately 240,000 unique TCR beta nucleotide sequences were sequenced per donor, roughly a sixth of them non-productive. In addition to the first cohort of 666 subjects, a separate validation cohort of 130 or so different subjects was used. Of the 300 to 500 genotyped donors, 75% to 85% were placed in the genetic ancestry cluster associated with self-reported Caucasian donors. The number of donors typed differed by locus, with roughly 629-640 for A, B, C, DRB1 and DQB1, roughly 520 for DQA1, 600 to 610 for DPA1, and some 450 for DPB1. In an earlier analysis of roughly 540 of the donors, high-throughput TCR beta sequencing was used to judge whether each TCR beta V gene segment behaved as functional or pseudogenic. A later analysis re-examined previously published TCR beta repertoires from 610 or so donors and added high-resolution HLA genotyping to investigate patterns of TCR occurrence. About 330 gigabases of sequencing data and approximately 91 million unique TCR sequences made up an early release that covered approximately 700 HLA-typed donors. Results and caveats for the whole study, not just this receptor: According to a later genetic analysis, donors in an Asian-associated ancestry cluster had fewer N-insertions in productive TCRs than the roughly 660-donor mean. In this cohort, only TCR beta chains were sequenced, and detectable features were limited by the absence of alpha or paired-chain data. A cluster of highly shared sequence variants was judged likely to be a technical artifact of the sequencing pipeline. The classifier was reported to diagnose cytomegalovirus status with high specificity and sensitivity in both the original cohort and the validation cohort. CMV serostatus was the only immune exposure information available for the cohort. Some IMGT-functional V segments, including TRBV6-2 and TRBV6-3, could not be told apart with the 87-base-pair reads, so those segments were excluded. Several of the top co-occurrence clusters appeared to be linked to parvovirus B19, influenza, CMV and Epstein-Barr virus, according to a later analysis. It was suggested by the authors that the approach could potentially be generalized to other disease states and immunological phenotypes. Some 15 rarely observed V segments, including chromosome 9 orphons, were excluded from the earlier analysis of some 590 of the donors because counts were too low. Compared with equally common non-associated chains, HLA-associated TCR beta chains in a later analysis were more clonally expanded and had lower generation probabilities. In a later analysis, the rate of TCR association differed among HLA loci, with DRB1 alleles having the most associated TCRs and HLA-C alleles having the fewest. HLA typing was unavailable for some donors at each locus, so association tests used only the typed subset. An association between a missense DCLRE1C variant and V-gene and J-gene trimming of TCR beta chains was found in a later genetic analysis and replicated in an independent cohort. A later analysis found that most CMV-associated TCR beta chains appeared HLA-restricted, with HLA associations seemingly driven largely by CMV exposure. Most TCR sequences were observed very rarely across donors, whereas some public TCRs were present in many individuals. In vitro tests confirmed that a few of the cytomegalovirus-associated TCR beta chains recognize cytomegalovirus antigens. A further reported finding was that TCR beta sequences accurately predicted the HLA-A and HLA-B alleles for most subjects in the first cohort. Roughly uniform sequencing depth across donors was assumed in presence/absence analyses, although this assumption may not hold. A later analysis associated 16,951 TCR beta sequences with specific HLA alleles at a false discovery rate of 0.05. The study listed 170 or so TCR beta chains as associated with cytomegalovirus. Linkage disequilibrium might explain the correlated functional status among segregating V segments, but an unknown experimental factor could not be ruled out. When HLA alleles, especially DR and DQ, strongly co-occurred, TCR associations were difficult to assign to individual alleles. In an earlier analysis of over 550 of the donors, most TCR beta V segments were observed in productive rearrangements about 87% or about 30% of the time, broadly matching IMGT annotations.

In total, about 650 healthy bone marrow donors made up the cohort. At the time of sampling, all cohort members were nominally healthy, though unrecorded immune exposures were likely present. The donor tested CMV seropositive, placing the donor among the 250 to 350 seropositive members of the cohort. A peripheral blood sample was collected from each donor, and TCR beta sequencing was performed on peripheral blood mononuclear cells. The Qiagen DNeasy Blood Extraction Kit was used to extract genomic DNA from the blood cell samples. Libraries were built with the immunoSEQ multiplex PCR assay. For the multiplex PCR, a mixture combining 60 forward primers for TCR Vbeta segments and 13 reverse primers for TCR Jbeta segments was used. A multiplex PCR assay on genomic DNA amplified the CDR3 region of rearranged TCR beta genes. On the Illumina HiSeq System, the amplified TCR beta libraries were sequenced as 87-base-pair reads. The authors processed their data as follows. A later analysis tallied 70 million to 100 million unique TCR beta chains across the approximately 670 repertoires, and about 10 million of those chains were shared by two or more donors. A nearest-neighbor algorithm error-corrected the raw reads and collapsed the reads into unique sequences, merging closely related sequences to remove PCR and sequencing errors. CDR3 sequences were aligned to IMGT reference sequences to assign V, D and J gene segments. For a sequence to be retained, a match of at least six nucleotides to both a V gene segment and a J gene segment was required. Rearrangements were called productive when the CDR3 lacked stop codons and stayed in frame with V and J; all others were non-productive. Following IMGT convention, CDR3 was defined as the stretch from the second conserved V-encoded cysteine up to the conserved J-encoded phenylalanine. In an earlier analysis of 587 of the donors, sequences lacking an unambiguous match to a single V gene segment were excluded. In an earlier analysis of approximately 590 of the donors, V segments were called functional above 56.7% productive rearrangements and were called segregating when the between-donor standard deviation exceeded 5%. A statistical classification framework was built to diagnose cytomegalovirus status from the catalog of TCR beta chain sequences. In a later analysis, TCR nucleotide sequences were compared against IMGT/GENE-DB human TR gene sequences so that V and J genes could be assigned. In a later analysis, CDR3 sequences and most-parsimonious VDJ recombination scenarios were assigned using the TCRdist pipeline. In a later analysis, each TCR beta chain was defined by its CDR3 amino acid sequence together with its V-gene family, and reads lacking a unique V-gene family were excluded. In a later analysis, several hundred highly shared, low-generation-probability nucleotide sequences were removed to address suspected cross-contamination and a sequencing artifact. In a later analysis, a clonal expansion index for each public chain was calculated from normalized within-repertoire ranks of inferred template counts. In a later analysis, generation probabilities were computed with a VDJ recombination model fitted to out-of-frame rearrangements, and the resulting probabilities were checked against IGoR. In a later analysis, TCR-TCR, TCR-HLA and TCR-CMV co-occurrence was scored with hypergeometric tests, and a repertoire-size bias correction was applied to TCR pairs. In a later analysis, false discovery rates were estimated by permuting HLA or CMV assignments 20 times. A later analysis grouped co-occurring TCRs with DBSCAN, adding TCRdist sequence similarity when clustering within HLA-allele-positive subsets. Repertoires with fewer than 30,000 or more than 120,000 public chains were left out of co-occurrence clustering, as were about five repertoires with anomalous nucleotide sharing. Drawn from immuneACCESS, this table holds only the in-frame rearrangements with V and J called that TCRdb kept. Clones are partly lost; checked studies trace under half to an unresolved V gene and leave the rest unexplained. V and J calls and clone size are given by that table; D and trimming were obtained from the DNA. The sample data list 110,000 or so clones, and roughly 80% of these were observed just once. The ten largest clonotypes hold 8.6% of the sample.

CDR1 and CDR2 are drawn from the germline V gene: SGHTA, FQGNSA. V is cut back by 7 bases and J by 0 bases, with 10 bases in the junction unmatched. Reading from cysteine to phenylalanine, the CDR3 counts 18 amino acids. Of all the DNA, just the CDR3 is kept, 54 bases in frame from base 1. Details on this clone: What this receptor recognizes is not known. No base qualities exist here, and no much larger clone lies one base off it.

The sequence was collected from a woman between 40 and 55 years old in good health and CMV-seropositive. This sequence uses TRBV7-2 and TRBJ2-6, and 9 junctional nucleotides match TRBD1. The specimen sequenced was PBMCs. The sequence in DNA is TGTGCCAGCACCCGCCGGCCGGGACAGGGCTCTGGGGCCAACGTCCTGACTTTC. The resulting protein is CASTRRPGQGSGANVLTF.